This passage covers 30 T cell receptor beta chains from one sample sequenced in a study of cytomegalovirus exposure and HLA in healthy donors. Vbeta (60) and Jbeta (13) primers were used in the PCR. Generated by immunoSEQ multiplex PCR, the TCRdb table keeps only in-frame clones and is missing some. The sample yields 120,000 or so clones, 65% to 80% seen once. Sequencing was carried out using PBMCs. The receptor set was obtained from a woman in her sixties in good health and CMV-seropositive.

The chain has TRBV29-1 and TRBJ1-1, with 9 bases aligning to TRBD1. Germline V gene lookup returns CDR1 SQVTM and CDR2 ANQGSEA. Trimming at V came to 7 bases and at J to 4 bases, leaving 16 bases not matched to a gene. The CDR3 length is 16 residues. CDR3 sequence (DNA): TGCAGCGCCCGCCGGGGGACAGGGTGGAGCGGCACTGAAGCTTTCTTT. Translated: CSARRGTGWSGTEAFF. Full variable domain (missing parts from reference TRBV29-1 and TRBJ1-1): SAVISQKPSRDICQRGTSLTIQCQVDSQVTMMFWYRQQPGQSLTLIATANQGSEATYESGFVIDKFPISRPNLTFSTLTVSNMSPEDSSIYLCSARRGTGWSGTEAFFGQGTRLTVV.

The V gene is TRBV11-2, the J gene TRBJ1-2; D is perhaps TRBD1 (5 bases). Trimming pared 3 bases from V and 4 bases from J, leaving 12 bases between. The CDR3 sequence is 14 residues long. Per germline, CDR1 SGHAT and CDR2 FQNNGV. CDR3 DNA sequence: TGTGCCAGCAGCTTGACAGAAATGAGCTATGGCTACACCTTC. Translating gives CASSLTEMSYGYTF.

The V gene is TRBV6-5, the J gene TRBJ2-3, with 11 bases matching TRBD1. V lost 5 bases to trimming and J lost 10 bases; unmatched junction nucleotides: 11. The CDR3 sequence is 15 residues long. The germline V gene encodes CDR1 MNHEY and CDR2 SVGAGI. This CDR3 reads CASSPRGQGGSSQYF. In DNA form, the CDR3 reads TGTGCCAGCAGTCCCCGGGGACAGGGGGGGTCTTCGCAGTATTTT.

The chain has TRBV5-1 and TRBJ1-6; no reliable D call. In germline, CDR1 is SGHRS, CDR2 YFSETQ. Trimming removed 0 bases at V and 3 bases at J, with 7 bases between. The CDR3 totals 15 residues. The CDR3 nucleotides are TGCGCCAGCAGCTTGGGAGTTGGCTATAATTCACCCCTCCACTTT. This encodes CASSLGVGYNSPLHF.

This clone has more than one count but fewer than ten. This chain links TRBV6-1 with TRBJ2-1; 11 nucleotides match TRBD2. Germline V gene lookup returns CDR1 MNHNS and CDR2 SASEGT. The CDR3 covers 14 residues. Germline trimming cut 7 bases from V and 8 bases from J; bases unmatched to any gene: 7. CDR3 amino acids: CASIYSGRAYEQFF. DNA for the CDR3: TGTGCCAGCATCTATAGCGGGAGGGCCTATGAGCAGTTCTTC.

The chain employs TRBV6-1 and TRBJ2-7; D not certain. The CDR3 covers 14 residues. The V and J ends lost 1 base and 4 bases respectively, with 11 bases between them. From germline, CDR1 is MNHNS and CDR2 SASEGT. The CDR3 DNA follows: TGTGCCAGCAGTGAAGGTGATATCGCGTACGAGCAGTACTTC. Translating it yields CASSEGDIAYEQYF.

This rearrangement joins TRBV5-5 to TRBJ1-2; the D gene is possibly TRBD1 (6 bases). Between the trimmed V and J ends, which lost 2 bases and 1 base, there was a span of 15 bases. The CDR3 totals 16 residues. Germline V gives CDR1 SGHKS, CDR2 YYEKEE (reference sequence). As DNA, the CDR3 is TGTGCCAGCAGCTTTAAACAGGGAATCGATAACTATGGCTACACCTTC. This gives the protein CASSFKQGIDNYGYTF.

The rearrangement joins TRBV20-1 to TRBJ1-4; 7 bases fit TRBD1. V shed 0 bases, J shed 11 bases, and the junction held 0 bases outside the gene matches. The germline gives CDR1 DFQATT, CDR2 SNEGSKA (reference sequence). CDR3 length: 11 residues. The CDR3 DNA is TGCAGTGCTAGAGACAGGGGGAAACTGTTTTTT. This encodes CSARDRGKLFF.

This chain connects TRBV20-1 to TRBJ2-5, with D tentatively TRBD2 (6 bases). Germline V lookup: CDR1 DFQATT, CDR2 SNEGSKA (reference sequence). The CDR3 covers 11 residues. V lost 3 bases, J lost 13 bases, and 15 bases lay in between. The CDR3 reads CSASVGDSAYF. The CDR3 bases are TGCAGTGCTAGCGTCGGGGACTCAGCGTACTTC.

The chain carries TRBV7-2 and TRBJ2-1, with 9 bases aligning to TRBD2. CDR3 length: 15 residues. Germline loops: CDR1 SGHTA, CDR2 FQGNSA. V lost 2 bases to trimming and J lost 6 bases; unmatched junction nucleotides: 5. CDR3 sequence reads: CASSLLASGVNEQFF. The CDR3 DNA follows: TGTGCCAGCAGCTTATTGGCTAGCGGGGTCAATGAGCAGTTCTTC.

This clone was recorded only once. CDR3 in amino acids: CASSAFRDRGMYEQYF. CDR3 DNA: TGTGCCAGCAGTGCCTTTCGAGACAGGGGGATGTACGAGCAGTACTTC. This chain uses TRBV2 with TRBJ2-7, with 9 bases identical to TRBD1. The V and J ends lost 4 bases and 4 bases, in that order; junction bases with no gene match: 11. Germline-derived CDR1 and CDR2 are SNHLY and FYNNEI. The CDR3 has 16 amino acids.

The genes are TRBV7-9 and TRBJ1-2; 9 bases align to TRBD1. Germline trimming cut 5 bases from V and 8 bases from J; bases unmatched to any gene: 15. Germline V lookup: CDR1 SEHNR, CDR2 FQNEAQ (reference sequence). This CDR3 is built from 16 residues. The CDR3 coding sequence is TGTGCCAGCAGCCCCCAAAGGGACAGGGATCTGACGGGCTACACCTTC. Encoded protein: CASSPQRDRDLTGYTF.

A single count supports this clone. CDR3 sequence (DNA): TGTGCCAGCAGTTTATTGTTGCCTGGACAGAACATCTACGAGCAGTACTTC. Protein product: CASSLLLPGQNIYEQYF. This chain connects TRBV27 to TRBJ2-7, with a weak D call TRBD1 (6 bases). CDR1 and CDR2 (germline): MNHEY, SMNVEV (reference sequence). CDR3 length equals 17 residues. The germline V and J ends were trimmed by 1 base and 3 bases, with 19 bases remaining between them.

The chain has TRBV28 and TRBJ2-1; weak D call: TRBD2 (6 bases). This CDR3 region has 14 residues. Germline V gives CDR1 MDHEN, CDR2 SYDVKM. The ends were cut back, 9 bases at V and 7 bases at J, with 19 bases in the middle. The CDR3 sequence is CASQLAGTSNEQFF. DNA of the CDR3: TGTGCCAGTCAATTGGCGGGAACTAGTAATGAGCAGTTCTTC.

The chain joins TRBV19 to TRBJ2-1; D is unresolved. V lost 7 bases and J lost 0, with 7 bases in between. The CDR3 runs 13 residues. Germline V gene data show CDR1 as LNHDA and CDR2 as SQIVND (reference sequence). CDR3 residues: CASNPSSYNEQFF. CDR3 coding DNA: TGTGCCAGTAACCCGAGCTCCTACAATGAGCAGTTCTTC.

V is TRBV6-1 and J is TRBJ1-2; unclear D gene. The CDR3 loop spans 14 amino acids. V was trimmed by 6 bases and J by 2 bases, leaving 13 bases between them. CDR1 is MNHNS, CDR2 SASEGT, per germline. The CDR3 DNA reads as TGTGCCAGCAGATATCCCGGGTCCAACTATGGCTACACCTTC. This codes for CASRYPGSNYGYTF.

V is TRBV5-1 and J is TRBJ2-5; TRBD1 agrees at 7 bases. The J call is uncertain, as TRBJ2-7 better fits the DNA end. Germline V gene sequence: CDR1 SGHRS, CDR2 YFSETQ. The CDR3 runs to 15 residues. The CDR3, as DNA: TGCGCCAGCAGCTTGGGGGGGACAGCCTATTACGAGCAGTACTTC. Translating it yields CASSLGGTAYYEQYF.

J is TRBJ1-1 and V is TRBV9; D uncertain. This CDR3 is 15 amino acids long. Trimming pared 0 bases from V and 0 bases from J, leaving 9 bases between. Germline V gives CDR1 SGDLS, CDR2 YYNGEE. This chain's CDR3 is CASSVGLAVNTEAFF. CDR3 DNA sequence: TGTGCCAGCAGCGTAGGTCTGGCGGTGAACACTGAAGCTTTCTTT.

This CDR3 is CASSDWQGQETQYF. CDR3 in DNA: TGTGCCAGCAGTGACTGGCAGGGCCAAGAGACCCAGTACTTC. The chain carries TRBV6-1 and TRBJ2-5, with TRBD1 as a possible D gene (5 bases). CDR3 length: 14 residues. Between the trimmed V and J ends, which lost 3 bases and 1 base, there was a span of 9 bases. CDR1 is MNHNS, CDR2 SASEGT, per germline.

The J gene is TRBJ1-3, the V gene TRBV2; 7 bases match TRBD1. Germline V gene lookup returns CDR1 SNHLY and CDR2 FYNNEI. This CDR3 spans 13 amino acids. V was pared by 5 bases and J by 2 bases, with 0 bases of the junction left unmatched. CDR3 amino acids: CASSRGPGNTIYF. The DNA of the CDR3 is TGTGCCAGCAGTAGGGGGCCTGGAAACACCATATATTTT.

The CDR3 spells CASSPPPGLAVPQETQYF. CDR3 nucleotide sequence: TGCGCCAGCAGCCCCCCCCCAGGACTAGCGGTACCCCAAGAGACCCAGTACTTC. The chain recombines TRBV4-1 with TRBJ2-5; 10 bases fit TRBD2. This CDR3 spans 18 amino acids. Per germline, CDR1 MGHRA and CDR2 YSYEKL. V lost 4 bases and J lost 1; bases outside the gene matches: 12.

This chain connects TRBV7-9 to TRBJ2-7; 7 nucleotides match TRBD2. CDR3 length: 16 amino acids. CDR1 is SEHNR, CDR2 FQNEAQ, per germline (reference sequence). V lost 5 bases to trimming and J lost 3 bases; unmatched junction nucleotides: 13. CDR3 in amino acids: CASSPLQAGLIYEQYF. The CDR3 DNA reads as TGTGCCAGCAGCCCACTTCAAGCGGGATTGATCTACGAGCAGTACTTC.

The genes are TRBV6-1 and TRBJ2-1; D is perhaps TRBD2 (6 bases). Germline loops: CDR1 MNHNS, CDR2 SASEGT. Between the trimmed V and J ends, which lost 1 base and 5 bases, there was a span of 12 bases. The CDR3 is 15 amino acids. In DNA form, the CDR3 reads TGTGCCAGCAGTGAAGTACGGGGGAGTAACAATGAGCAGTTCTTC. Its protein is CASSEVRGSNNEQFF.

This clone was counted once. The chain couples TRBV7-2 to TRBJ2-5, with TRBD2 as a possible D gene (5 bases). The DNA end lines up better with TRBJ2-7; the J call may be wrong. CDR1 and CDR2 (germline): SGHTA, FQGNSA. The CDR3 spans 13 residues. Here the CDR3 DNA reads TGTGCCAGCAGCTCAGGACTGGCCTACGAGCAGTACTTC. Translating it yields CASSSGLAYEQYF.

This chain links TRBV19 with TRBJ2-1; 10 bases map to TRBD2. The CDR3 spans 13 residues. Germline CDR1 LNHDA, CDR2 SQIVND (reference sequence). The V gene end was trimmed by 5 bases and the J gene end by 13 bases; junction bases not matched to a gene: 8. The CDR3 nucleotides read TGTGCCAGTAGTTCCTCAGCGGGAGGGGTTCAGTTCTTC. Translation gives CASSSSAGGVQFF.

The chain carries TRBV30 and TRBJ2-7; 7 bases map to TRBD2. The germline V gene encodes CDR1 GTSNPN and CDR2 SVGIG (reference sequence). V dropped 0 bases and J dropped 2; count of bases not matched to a gene: 10. The CDR3 totals 16 residues. The CDR3 nucleotides are TGTGCCTGGAGTGTACGCACTAGCGCCCTTCCCTACGAGCAGTACTTC. It encodes CAWSVRTSALPYEQYF. Full variable domain (outside the CDR3, taken from reference TRBV30 and TRBJ2-7): SQTIHQWPATLVQPVGSPLSLECTVEGTSNPNLYWYRQAAGRGLQLLFYSVGIGQISSEVPQNLSASRPQDRQFILSSKKLLLSDSGFYLCAWSVRTSALPYEQYFGPGTRLTVT.

V is TRBV6-5 and J is TRBJ2-3; tentatively, D is TRBD2 (6 bases). The germline V and J ends were trimmed by 0 bases and 3 bases, with 13 bases remaining between them. Germline lookup yields CDR1 MNHEY and CDR2 SVGAGI. CDR3 length: 16 residues. The DNA of the CDR3 is TGTGCCAGCAGTTACTCCCTGCGGGGTGGGACAGATACGCAGTATTTT. Translation gives CASSYSLRGGTDTQYF.

The chain joins TRBV5-8 to TRBJ1-3; no clear D. The CDR3 is 15 residues long. V lost 1 base, J lost 3 bases, and 11 bases lay in between. CDR1 and CDR2 from the germline V gene are SGHTS and YDEGEE. CDR3 sequence: CASSLLRGGGNTIYF. In DNA, the CDR3 is TGTGCCAGCAGCTTGTTGCGGGGAGGTGGAAACACCATATATTTT.

The chain carries TRBV15 and TRBJ2-5, with 12 positions matching TRBD2. The last part of the DNA fits TRBJ2-7 better; the J call may be wrong. The CDR3 runs 15 residues. In germline, CDR1 is LNHNV, CDR2 YYDKDF (reference sequence). The CDR3 nucleotides are TGTGCCACCAGCAGAGGACTAGCGGGAGACAACGAGCAGTACTTC. Amino acid sequence: CATSRGLAGDNEQYF.

The gene calls are TRBV5-6 and TRBJ1-1; TRBD1 agrees at 7 bases. Per germline, CDR1 SGHDT and CDR2 YYEEEE. Trimming removed 7 bases from V and 4 bases from J; junction bases left unmatched: 13. The CDR3 sequence is 15 residues long. CDR3 nucleotides: TGTGCCAGCCACGCACAGGGGTTGTTTGGCACTGAAGCTTTCTTT. This gives the protein CASHAQGLFGTEAFF. Supplemented by reference TRBV5-6 and TRBJ1-1, the full variable domain reads DAGVTQSPTHLIKTRGQQVTLRCSPKSGHDTVSWYQQALGQGPQFIFQYYEEEERQRGNFPDRFSGHQFPNYSSELNVNALLLGDSALYLCASHAQGLFGTEAFFGQGTRLTVV.